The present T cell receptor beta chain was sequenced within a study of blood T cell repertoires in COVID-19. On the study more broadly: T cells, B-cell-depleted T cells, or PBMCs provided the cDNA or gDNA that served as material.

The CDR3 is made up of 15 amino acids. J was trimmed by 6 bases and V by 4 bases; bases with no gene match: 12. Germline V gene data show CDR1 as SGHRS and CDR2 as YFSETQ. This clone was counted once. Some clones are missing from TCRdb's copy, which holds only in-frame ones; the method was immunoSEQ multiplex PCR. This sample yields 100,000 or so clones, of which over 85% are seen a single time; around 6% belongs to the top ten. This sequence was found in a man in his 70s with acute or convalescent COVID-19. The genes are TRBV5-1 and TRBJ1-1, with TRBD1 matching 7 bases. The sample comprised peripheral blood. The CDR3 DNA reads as TGCGCCAGCAGCCGCGGGACAGTGTGGGGTGCTGAAGCTTTCTTT. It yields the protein CASSRGTVWGAEAFF. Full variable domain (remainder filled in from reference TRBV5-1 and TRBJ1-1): KAGVTQTPRYLIKTRGQQVTLSCSPISGHRSVSWYQQTPGQGLQFLFEYFSETQRNKGNFPGRFSGRQFSNSRSEMNVSTLELGDSALYLCASSRGTVWGAEAFFGQGTRLTVV.